The T cell receptor (beta chain) under discussion was sequenced for a study of cytomegalovirus exposure and HLA in healthy donors. The study's findings and limits: High specificity and sensitivity for cytomegalovirus status were reported for the classifier. The authors listed 150 to 200 TCR beta chains as cytomegalovirus-associated.

TCRdb's copy holds only in-frame clones and misses some; the assay was immunoSEQ multiplex PCR. The sample lists more than 85,000 clones; about 92% were seen once. Comments on this clone: Its target is unknown.

The V gene's germline CDR1 is SGHTA and CDR2 FQGNSA. CDR3 length: 16 amino acids. V gave up 3 bases and J gave up 0 bases; unmatched junction bases: 7. Sequenced input: PBMCs. This TCR came from a woman aged 18-35 years in good health and CMV-seronegative. The rearrangement joins TRBV7-2 to TRBJ2-7; TRBD1 matches 8 bases. CDR3 in amino acids: CASSFVGTGSSYEQYF. CDR3 coding DNA: TGTGCCAGCAGCTTCGTGGGGACAGGAAGCTCCTACGAGCAGTACTTC. The whole variable domain, filled in from reference TRBV7-2 and TRBJ2-7, reads GAGVSQSPSNKVTEKGKDVELRCDPISGHTALYWYRQSLGQGLEFLIYFQGNSAPDKSGLPSDRFSAERTGGSVSTLTIQRTQQEDSAVYLCASSFVGTGSSYEQYFGPGTRLTVT.